These 8 T cell receptor beta chains were sequenced from one sample in a study of tumor and adjacent non-tumor tissue in lung cancer. The library came from three nested PCR rounds adapted from ARM-PCR protocols. MiXCR, applied by TCRdb to the multiplex PCR reads, yields one record per CDR3 protein. The data contain about 98,000 distinct CDR3 sequences, 75% to 85% of them singletons. No cell sorting was done before RNA was extracted from the tissue. Distant lung tissue was collected more than 3 cm away from the tumor edge. Input material: distant non-tumor lung tissue. The receptors originated from a man aged 55-75 years with small cell lung cancer.

For this clonotype: A read error may account for a junction end that differs from germline. V gene TRBV12-3 or TRBV12-4 combines with J gene TRBJ2-2; D remains ambiguous. The CDR3 covers 15 residues. CDR3 protein: CTSSFRVASTGELFF. The DNA of the CDR3 is TGTACCAGCAGTTTCCGGGTCGCTAGCACCGGGGAGCTGTTTTTT.

A word on this clonotype: The CDR3 end shows no conserved phenylalanine or tryptophan, and so a read error is likely. The genes are TRBV29-1 and TRBJ2-2; 9 nucleotides agree with TRBD2. The CDR3 runs to 16 residues. CDR1 and CDR2 from the germline V gene are SQVTM and ANQGSEA. The V segment lost 7 bases and the J segment 6 bases; nucleotides outside the gene matches: 15. The CDR3 nucleotides read TGCAGCGCGTACGGAGTAGCGGGAGTCGGCTCCGGGGAGCTGTTTCTT. This gives the protein CSAYGVAGVGSGELFL.

This chain connects TRBV29-1 to TRBJ2-3; possibly TRBD1 for D (5 bases). In germline, CDR1 is SQVTM, CDR2 ANQGSEA. The CDR3 consists of 16 residues. V was shortened by 0 bases and J by 6 bases, with 19 bases between the two germline ends. The CDR3 DNA reads TGCAGCGTTGAAGATCGGTACAGGATTCTCTTTGATACGCAGTATTTT. Translated, it gives CSVEDRYRILFDTQYF.

To note about this clonotype: Since the CDR3 does not end with the conserved phenylalanine or tryptophan, this likely comes from a read error. The CDR3 reads CASSSLDLAGGTYEQYL. CDR3 bases: TGTGCCAGCAGTTCACTCGATTTAGCGGGAGGTACCTACGAGCAGTACTTG. The chain links TRBV6-6 to TRBJ2-7; TRBD2 aligns across 10 bases. V was clipped by 4 bases and J by 2 bases; unmatched bases: 11. The CDR3 sequence is 17 residues long. Germline-derived CDR1 and CDR2 are MNHNY and SVGAGI (reference sequence).

About this clonotype: A much larger clone lies one base from this, so it may be a read error. This chain uses TRBV7-9 with TRBJ1-1; TRBD1 might be the D (5 bases). This CDR3 has 13 residues. Per germline, CDR1 SEHNR and CDR2 FQNEAQ (reference sequence). The CDR3 sequence: CVSSPQGNTEAFF. CDR3 in DNA: TGTGTCAGCAGCCCCCAGGGAAACACTGAAGCTTTCTTT.

The chain carries TRBV29-1 and TRBJ1-5; D not resolved. The CDR3 consists of 13 residues. The germline CDR1 and CDR2 sequences are SQVTM and ANQGSEA. The V end was cut by 7 bases, the J end by 11 bases, with 21 bases between. The CDR3 region is CSARAGTNHSQHF. The CDR3 DNA reads TGCAGCGCGAGGGCAGGCACTAATCACTCCCAGCATTTT.

Regarding this clonotype: In this CDR3 the conserved last residue, phenylalanine or tryptophan, is missing, so a read error is likely. The CDR3 DNA reads TGTGCCAGCAGTGGGAGCGGGGGGGGACACAATGAGCAGTTCTTA. Protein sequence: CASSGSGGGHNEQFL. This chain joins TRBV6-1 and TRBJ2-1; 10 bases are shared with TRBD2. This CDR3 contains 15 residues. The germline V gene encodes CDR1 MNHNS and CDR2 SASEGT. V gave up 4 bases and J gave up 5 bases; unmatched junction bases: 5.

Details on this clonotype: The conserved phenylalanine or tryptophan is not found at the CDR3 terminus, so this likely reflects a read error. The chain has TRBV12-3 or TRBV12-4 and TRBJ2-2; D is unclear. The length of the CDR3 is 14 residues. The CDR3 loop is CASSLWGSGGELFL. The CDR3 nucleotides read TGTGCCAGTAGTTTATGGGGATCCGGCGGGGAGCTGTTTCTT.